This T cell receptor (beta chain) was identified in a study of OX40 agonist ivuxolimab in advanced cancers. This clone has only one observation. Its antigen is as yet unknown. Blood samples were obtained at baseline, cycle 4 day 1, and cycle 7 day 1. Study-wide results and limits: Dosing at 0.1 to 3.0 mg/kg was accompanied by clonal expansion of CD4+ and CD8+ blood T cells by week 6.

With 11 bases clipped from V and 1 base from J, the junction kept 8 bases outside the gene matches. The CDR3 has 14 residues. Assay used: immunoSEQ multiplex PCR; TCRdb lists only in-frame clones, some missing. The sample holds approximately 23,000 clones, 70% to 90% seen once. The chain joins TRBV23-1 to TRBJ2-1; 7 bases align to TRBD2. TRBV23-1 is treated as an ORF (open reading frame) with a function not yet certain. Sequences were derived from CD4+ or CD8+ T cells sorted from blood, sampled in a trial of the OX40 agonist ivuxolimab. The clonotype originates from an adult with an advanced solid tumor such as melanoma, head and neck, liver or kidney cancer. In DNA form, the CDR3 reads TGCGCCTGCATGCGGGGGTGTTCCTACAATGAGCAGTTCTTC. It is translated as CACMRGCSYNEQFF.